Each of the 28 T cell receptor beta chains below was sequenced from the same sample in a study of CD8+ T cells in alopecia areata. Sequencing templates came from extracted RNA that was reverse transcribed into cDNA. The repertoire was sequenced with immunoSEQ multiplex PCR; TCRdb's copy has only in-frame clones and lacks some. The sample gives 90,000 to 150,000 clones, roughly 66% of which show up once; 2.8% is in the top ten. The specimen sequenced was CD4+ T cells sorted from blood. These receptors all come from a human donor in good health.

The genes are TRBV29-1 and TRBJ1-2; D is perhaps TRBD1 (5 bases). The CDR3 has 12 residues. Between the trimmed V and J ends, which lost 6 bases and 9 bases, there was a span of 17 bases. Germline CDR1 reads SQVTM; CDR2 reads ANQGSEA. The CDR3 here is CSVQPPGERYTF. The CDR3 DNA follows: TGCAGCGTCCAACCCCCGGGGGAACGCTACACCTTC.

The chain combines TRBV5-1 with TRBJ2-3; 10 bases agree with TRBD2. With 8 bases clipped from V and 4 bases from J, the junction kept 7 bases outside the gene matches. This CDR3 contains 14 residues. The germline CDR1 and CDR2 sequences are SGHRS and YFSETQ. This CDR3 reads CASTSGGASDTQYF. CDR3 nucleotide sequence: TGCGCCAGTACCAGCGGGGGGGCGTCAGATACGCAGTATTTT.

This clone occurred a few times. J is TRBJ2-7 and V is TRBV28; D remains unclear. The CDR3 covers 14 residues. The V and J ends lost 3 bases and 6 bases respectively, with 15 bases between them. The germline V gene encodes CDR1 MDHEN and CDR2 SYDVKM. The CDR3 loop reads CASSFRHPRVEQYF. The CDR3 nucleotides are TGTGCCAGCAGTTTTCGGCACCCACGGGTCGAGCAGTACTTC.

J is TRBJ1-2 and V is TRBV30; TRBD1 aligns across 7 bases. This CDR3 has 14 amino acids. V trimming: 1 base; J trimming: 8 bases; junction bases outside the gene matches: 10. Per the germline V gene, CDR1 is GTSNPN and CDR2 is SVGIG (reference sequence). CDR3 in amino acids: CAWSELQGLQGYTF. The CDR3, as DNA: TGTGCCTGGAGTGAATTACAGGGGTTGCAAGGCTACACCTTC.

The rearrangement links TRBV9 to TRBJ2-2; 7 bases align to TRBD2. The CDR3 length is 17 residues. CDR1 SGDLS and CDR2 YYNGEE come from the germline V gene. The ends lost 0 bases at V and 2 bases at J; junction bases unmatched: 7. CDR3 sequence reads: CASSVVGAGRNTGELFF. In DNA, the CDR3 is TGTGCCAGCAGCGTAGTTGGAGCGGGGCGAAACACCGGGGAGCTGTTTTTT.

The chain carries TRBV29-1 and TRBJ2-4; D is possibly TRBD2 (6 bases). The CDR3 is 13 amino acids. CDR1 SQVTM and CDR2 ANQGSEA come from the germline V gene. Trimming removed 7 bases from V and 7 bases from J, with 17 bases in between. CDR3 sequence: CSAHGGEDNIQYF. CDR3 nucleotide sequence: TGCAGCGCTCATGGCGGGGAAGACAACATTCAGTACTTC.

The V gene is TRBV19, the J gene TRBJ1-2; D possibly corresponds to TRBD1 (5 bases). Germline CDR1 LNHDA, CDR2 SQIVND (reference sequence). The CDR3 has 13 residues. The V end was cut by 2 bases, the J end by 9 bases, with 13 bases between. CDR3 in amino acids: CASSIPGAISYTF. The DNA of the CDR3 is TGTGCCAGTAGTATACCCGGGGCTATAAGCTACACCTTC.

This clone turned up a few times. The chain links TRBV5-6 to TRBJ2-7, with D possibly matching TRBD2 (6 bases). The CDR3 has 14 amino acids. The germline gives CDR1 SGHDT, CDR2 YYEEEE. The V end lost 3 bases, the J end lost 2 bases, and 12 bases lay between the germline ends. CDR3 sequence: CASSSPGVTYEQYF. Written as DNA, the CDR3 is TGTGCCAGCAGCTCCCCGGGGGTTACCTACGAGCAGTACTTC. Variable domain in full (rest from reference TRBV5-6 and TRBJ2-7): DAGVTQSPTHLIKTRGQQVTLRCSPKSGHDTVSWYQQALGQGPQFIFQYYEEEERQRGNFPDRFSGHQFPNYSSELNVNALLLGDSALYLCASSSPGVTYEQYFGPGTRLTVT.

V and J are TRBV5-1 and TRBJ2-1; D possibly corresponds to TRBD1 (5 bases). V gave up 4 bases and J gave up 4 bases, with 12 bases separating them. The CDR3 runs 14 residues. CDR1 SGHRS and CDR2 YFSETQ come from the germline V gene. For the CDR3, the DNA is TGCGCCAGCAGCAGGGGTTCTTCTTACAATGAGCAGTTCTTC. Translation: CASSRGSSYNEQFF.

The chain carries TRBV29-1 and TRBJ2-3; maybe TRBD1 (5 bases). V dropped 4 bases and J dropped 6 bases, with 14 bases sitting between them. This CDR3 contains 13 residues. Germline CDR1 SQVTM, CDR2 ANQGSEA. The CDR3 region has the DNA TGCAGCGTTGCCCGAGACGCAGGGGATACGCAGTATTTT. The encoded protein is CSVARDAGDTQYF.

J is TRBJ1-2 and V is TRBV5-4; D unclear. V was trimmed by 0 bases and J by 4 bases, leaving 7 bases between them. Germline V gene sequence: CDR1 SGHNT, CDR2 YYREEE (reference sequence). There are 13 residues in the CDR3. CDR3 DNA: TGTGCCAGCAGCTTGGACGGAGCCTATGGCTACACCTTC. Amino acids: CASSLDGAYGYTF.

V usage is TRBV5-1 and J usage is TRBJ1-6, with a weak D call TRBD1 (5 bases). V was pared by 1 base and J by 9 bases, with 11 bases between. CDR1 is SGHRS, CDR2 YFSETQ, per germline. This CDR3 region has 14 residues. CDR3 sequence: CASSLLGVGSPLHF. Here the CDR3 DNA reads TGCGCCAGCAGCTTGCTAGGGGTGGGTTCACCCCTCCACTTT. The full variable domain, its missing parts supplied by reference TRBV5-1 and TRBJ1-6, is KAGVTQTPRYLIKTRGQQVTLSCSPISGHRSVSWYQQTPGQGLQFLFEYFSETQRNKGNFPGRFSGRQFSNSRSEMNVSTLELGDSALYLCASSLLGVGSPLHFGNGTRLTVT.

This clone was seen a few times. CDR3 residues: CSVMTGNTEAFF. CDR3 DNA sequence: TGCAGCGTTATGACAGGAAACACTGAAGCTTTCTTT. The V gene is TRBV29-1, the J gene TRBJ1-1; a weak D match, TRBD1 (6 bases). The CDR3 runs 12 residues. Germline CDR1 SQVTM, CDR2 ANQGSEA. The V end was cut by 5 bases, the J end by 2 bases, with 9 bases between. The whole variable domain, remainder taken from reference TRBV29-1 and TRBJ1-1, is SAVISQKPSRDICQRGTSLTIQCQVDSQVTMMFWYRQQPGQSLTLIATANQGSEATYESGFVIDKFPISRPNLTFSTLTVSNMSPEDSSIYLCSVMTGNTEAFFGQGTRLTVV.

This chain joins TRBV2 and TRBJ2-7; D tentatively reads TRBD1 or TRBD2 (5 bases each). Germline assignment: CDR1 SNHLY and CDR2 FYNNEI. This CDR3 is built from 12 residues. V was clipped by 4 bases and J by 4 bases, with 8 bases between them. The CDR3 region is CASSGGAYEQYF. In nucleotides, the CDR3 is TGTGCCAGCAGTGGAGGGGCTTACGAGCAGTACTTC.

The chain employs TRBV2 and TRBJ2-3; 10 bases fit TRBD2. V dropped 8 bases and J dropped 2; count of bases not matched to a gene: 10. The CDR3 sequence is 16 residues long. Germline loops: CDR1 SNHLY, CDR2 FYNNEI. CDR3 sequence reads: CASRRTSGTLTDTQYF. The CDR3 coding sequence is TGTGCCAGCCGAAGGACTAGCGGCACGCTCACAGATACGCAGTATTTT.

The V gene is TRBV20-1, the J gene TRBJ2-1; D unclear. Germline loops: CDR1 DFQATT, CDR2 SNEGSKA (reference sequence). This CDR3 is built from 10 residues. Trimming took off 7 bases at V and 9 bases at J, with 10 bases between the two ends. CDR3 region: CSGLGGEQFF. The CDR3 DNA follows: TGCAGTGGACTGGGTGGTGAGCAGTTCTTC.

This clone was counted between two and nine times. This chain uses TRBV29-1 with TRBJ1-1; no clear D. CDR1 is SQVTM and CDR2 is ANQGSEA in the germline V gene. This CDR3 has 15 residues. Between the trimmed V and J ends, which lost 4 bases and 0 bases, there was a span of 15 bases. CDR3 region: CSVAEDLNMNTEAFF. CDR3 DNA: TGCAGCGTTGCAGAGGACCTCAACATGAACACTGAAGCTTTCTTT.

This chain uses TRBV5-1 with TRBJ1-6; 7 bases align to TRBD1. This CDR3 has 16 residues. Germline V gene data show CDR1 as SGHRS and CDR2 as YFSETQ. After removal of 3 bases from V and 10 bases from J, the junction contained 13 bases not matched to a gene. CDR3 nucleotide sequence: TGCGCCAGCAGCTCAGACGGACAGGCCAAGGGATCACCCCTCCACTTT. It specifies CASSSDGQAKGSPLHF.

The CDR3: CSVEERPLAGGREQYF. CDR3 in DNA: TGCAGCGTTGAAGAGCGCCCACTAGCGGGGGGGCGCGAGCAGTACTTC. This chain joins TRBV29-1 and TRBJ2-7, with 13 bases matching TRBD2. The ends lost 0 bases at V and 6 bases at J; junction bases unmatched: 8. There are 16 residues in the CDR3. Germline CDR1 reads SQVTM; CDR2 reads ANQGSEA.

The chain combines TRBV29-1 with TRBJ1-5; D is undetermined. In germline, CDR1 is SQVTM, CDR2 ANQGSEA. CDR3 length equals 13 residues. Trimming took 4 bases from V and 5 from J, leaving 12 bases between them. The CDR3 region is CSVATSYDQPQHF. CDR3 DNA: TGCAGCGTTGCTACGAGCTACGATCAGCCCCAGCATTTT.

This chain joins TRBV29-1 and TRBJ1-1, with 8 bases matching TRBD1. Per the germline V gene, CDR1 is SQVTM and CDR2 is ANQGSEA. V lost 6 bases and J lost 8; bases outside the gene matches: 8. This CDR3 comprises 12 residues. CDR3 nucleotide sequence: TGCAGCGTCGCCTTTGGACAGGGAGAAGCTTTCTTT. Protein: CSVAFGQGEAFF. The full variable domain, with the rest looked up from reference TRBV29-1 and TRBJ1-1, is SAVISQKPSRDICQRGTSLTIQCQVDSQVTMMFWYRQQPGQSLTLIATANQGSEATYESGFVIDKFPISRPNLTFSTLTVSNMSPEDSSIYLCSVAFGQGEAFFGQGTRLTVV.

The chain is built from TRBV5-4 and TRBJ2-3, with D hard to call. Germline values: CDR1 SGHNT, CDR2 YYREEE (reference sequence). V lost 3 bases, J lost 2 bases, and 4 bases lay in between. This CDR3 is 12 amino acids long. The CDR3 loop is CASSSYTDTQYF. The CDR3, as DNA: TGTGCCAGCAGCTCCTACACAGATACGCAGTATTTT. Full variable domain (outside the CDR3, taken from reference TRBV5-4 and TRBJ2-3): ETGVTQSPTHLIKTRGQQVTLRCSSQSGHNTVSWYQQALGQGPQFIFQYYREEENGRGNFPPRFSGLQFPNYSSELNVNALELDDSALYLCASSSYTDTQYFGPGTRLTVL.

The chain employs TRBV7-2 and TRBJ1-6; 7 nucleotides line up with TRBD1. Trimming at V came to 3 bases and at J to 7 bases, leaving 6 bases not matched to a gene. Germline V gene lookup returns CDR1 SGHTA and CDR2 FQGNSA. CDR3 length equals 15 residues. Here the CDR3 DNA reads TGTGCCAGCAGCTTCCACTCGACAGGGAATTCACCCCTCCACTTT. Its translation: CASSFHSTGNSPLHF.

The J gene is TRBJ1-5, the V gene TRBV7-2, with unresolved D. V was clipped by 6 bases and J by 2 bases, with 11 bases between them. Germline V CDR1 and CDR2: SGHTA, FQGNSA. The CDR3 is 14 amino acids. The CDR3 DNA reads TGTGCCAGCAGTCGAGGGAGTGGCAATCAGCCCCAGCATTTT. As protein: CASSRGSGNQPQHF.

The CDR3 reads CASSLGHTTYTF. CDR3 bases: TGTGCCAGCAGCCTGGGCCATACAACCTACACCTTC. The rearrangement joins TRBV5-6 to TRBJ1-2; no firm D call. V was trimmed by 4 bases and J by 10 bases, leaving 14 bases between them. This CDR3 spans 12 amino acids. The germline V gene encodes CDR1 SGHDT and CDR2 YYEEEE.

The rearrangement uses TRBV4-1 and TRBJ2-5, with 9 nucleotides matching TRBD2. After removal of 0 bases from V and 4 bases from J, the junction contained 6 bases not matched to a gene. This CDR3 comprises 16 residues. Germline CDR1 reads MGHRA; CDR2 reads YSYEKL. The CDR3 DNA reads as TGCGCCAGCAGCCAAGATCGGACTAGCGTTCCAGAGACCCAGTACTTC. This gives the protein CASSQDRTSVPETQYF.

V and J are TRBV15 and TRBJ2-5, with a weak D call TRBD1 (5 bases). CDR3 length: 13 amino acids. CDR1 LNHNV and CDR2 YYDKDF come from the germline V gene (reference sequence). V lost 8 bases and J 2 bases, leaving 12 bases between the germline ends. CDR3 sequence: CATSRTQQETQYF. In DNA form, the CDR3 reads TGTGCCACCTCTAGGACACAACAAGAGACCCAGTACTTC.

The CDR3 region is CASSQDRGNTEAFF. The CDR3 nucleotides are TGTGCCAGTAGTCAAGACAGGGGGAACACTGAAGCTTTCTTT. The chain employs TRBV19 and TRBJ1-1, with 8 bases matching TRBD1. The CDR3 runs 14 residues. The ends lost 5 bases at V and 1 base at J; junction bases unmatched: 3. Germline V gene lookup returns CDR1 LNHDA and CDR2 SQIVND (reference sequence).